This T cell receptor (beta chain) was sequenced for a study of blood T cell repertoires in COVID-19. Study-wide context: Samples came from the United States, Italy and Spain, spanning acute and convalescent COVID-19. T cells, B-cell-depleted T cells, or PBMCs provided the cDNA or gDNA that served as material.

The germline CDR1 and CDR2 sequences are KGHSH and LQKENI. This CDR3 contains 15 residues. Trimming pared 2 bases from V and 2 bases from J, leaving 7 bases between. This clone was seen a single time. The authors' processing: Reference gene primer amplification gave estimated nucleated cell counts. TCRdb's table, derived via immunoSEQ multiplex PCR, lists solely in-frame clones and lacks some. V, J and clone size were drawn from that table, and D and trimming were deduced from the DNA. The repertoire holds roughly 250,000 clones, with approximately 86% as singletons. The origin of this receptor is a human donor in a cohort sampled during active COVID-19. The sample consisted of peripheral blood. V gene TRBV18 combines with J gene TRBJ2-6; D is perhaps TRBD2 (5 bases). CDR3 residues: CASSPEGTGANVLTF. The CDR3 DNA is TGTGCCAGCTCACCAGAGGGCACTGGGGCCAACGTCCTGACTTTC.